This TCR beta chain emerged from a study of beta chain features in type 1 diabetes. Expressed TCRB transcripts got sequenced, as all isolated RNA was reverse transcribed. Sequenced naive, central memory and regulatory T cell samples produced an average of roughly 3.6 million reads. Clones were sequenced by immunoSEQ multiplex PCR, and TCRdb holds only the in-frame ones, with some missing. The sample lists a few hundred thousand clones; roughly 22% were seen once. As concerns this clone: What it binds is unknown.

Overall study findings and caveats: There was a moderate but significant shortening of TCRB CDR3s in all four CD4+ subsets of Type 1 diabetes patients.

Input material: naive CD4+ T cells from blood. The receptor comes from a woman aged 40 to 50 with type 1 diabetes.

The chain's CDR3 is CASSPSGTETGELFF. The DNA for the CDR3 is TGTGCCAGCTCACCAAGCGGGACGGAGACCGGGGAGCTGTTTTTT. The chain links TRBV18 to TRBJ2-2; 7 nucleotides align to TRBD2. This CDR3 spans 15 amino acids. Unmatched junction bases numbered 5, after V lost 2 bases and J lost 5 bases. Germline CDR1 reads KGHSH; CDR2 reads LQKENI.